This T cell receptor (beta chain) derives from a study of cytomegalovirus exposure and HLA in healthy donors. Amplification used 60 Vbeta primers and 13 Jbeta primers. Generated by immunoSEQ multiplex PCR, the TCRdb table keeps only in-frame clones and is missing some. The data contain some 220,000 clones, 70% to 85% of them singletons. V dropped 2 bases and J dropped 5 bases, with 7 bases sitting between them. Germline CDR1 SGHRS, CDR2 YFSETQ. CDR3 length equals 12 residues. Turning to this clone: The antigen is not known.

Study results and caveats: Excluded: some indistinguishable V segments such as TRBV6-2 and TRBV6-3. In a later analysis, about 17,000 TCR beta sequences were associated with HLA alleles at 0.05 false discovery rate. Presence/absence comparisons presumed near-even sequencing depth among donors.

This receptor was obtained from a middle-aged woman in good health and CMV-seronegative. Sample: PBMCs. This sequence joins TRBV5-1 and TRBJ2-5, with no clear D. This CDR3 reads CASSLNTETQYF. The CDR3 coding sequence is TGCGCCAGCAGCTTAAACACGGAGACCCAGTACTTC.